The 26 T cell receptor beta chains presented below share a single source sample, sequenced in a study of patients and donors after allogeneic stem cell transplantation. Using its own MiXCR run on the RT-PCR reads, TCRdb lists one record per CDR3 protein. The table lists hundreds of thousands of distinct CDR3 sequences, roughly 16% of them singletons. Sequenced input: blood, either unsorted or a sorted T cell fraction (not recorded which). All receptors come from a human donor who was either an allogeneic HSCT recipient or a stem cell or donor lymphocyte infusion donor (not recorded which). It is not recorded whose cells these are; they may come from a transplant donor.

This clonotype has more than one count but fewer than ten. The chain is built from TRBV21-1 and TRBJ1-1; the table's TRBD1 call for D was not verified on the DNA. TRBV21-1 is a pseudogene segment. The CDR3 runs to 16 residues. The CDR3 DNA reads TGTGCCAGCACGTGGGACAGGGGAATAAATGACACTGAAGCTTTCTTT. Protein sequence: CASTWDRGINDTEAFF.

V gene TRBV7-8 combines with J gene TRBJ2-7; 7 positions match TRBD1. Trimming cost V 6 bases and J 0 bases; bases outside gene matches: 8. This CDR3 is built from 15 residues. The V gene's germline CDR1 is SGHVS and CDR2 FQNEAQ. CDR3 loop: CASRRRGTTSYEQYF. The CDR3 DNA sequence: TGTGCCAGCAGGCGCAGGGGGACCACCTCCTACGAGCAGTACTTC.

This clonotype came up a few times. This sequence joins TRBV6-2 or TRBV6-3 and TRBJ2-7; D possibly corresponds to TRBD1 (6 bases). This CDR3 is built from 16 residues. Germline CDR1 and CDR2: MNHEY and SVGEGT. Between the trimmed V and J ends, which lost 6 bases and 0 bases, there was a span of 18 bases. The CDR3 DNA is TGTGCCAGCAGCCCTTGGGGGACACGGAGCTCCTACGAGCAGTACTTC. Translating gives CASSPWGTRSSYEQYF.

The genes are TRBV3-1 and TRBJ2-1; no reliable D call. V gave up 4 bases and J gave up 3 bases, with 10 bases separating them. The germline CDR1 and CDR2 sequences are LGHDT and YNNKEL (reference sequence). This CDR3 contains 14 residues. This CDR3 is CASSPLHVYNEQFF. The CDR3, as DNA: TGTGCCAGCAGCCCACTACATGTCTACAATGAGCAGTTCTTC.

This clonotype was recorded many times. The chain is built from TRBV10-2 and TRBJ2-7; 13 bases line up with TRBD2. The CDR3 is made up of 15 amino acids. Germline values: CDR1 WSHSY, CDR2 SAAADI. V lost 6 bases, J lost 2 bases, and 4 bases stayed unmatched. CDR3 in DNA: TGCGCCAGCAGCAAGGGACTAGCGGGACCCTACGAGCAGTACTTC. Translation: CASSKGLAGPYEQYF.

The chain joins TRBV12-3 or TRBV12-4 to TRBJ2-2; D perhaps matches TRBD2 (5 bases). Trimming left V 7 bases short and J 7 bases short, with 31 bases between. The CDR3 is 19 residues long. The CDR3 sequence: CASTPQGRGGSLQGGELFF. In nucleotides, the CDR3 is TGTGCCAGCACCCCCCAAGGACGAGGAGGCAGCCTGCAAGGCGGGGAGCTGTTTTTT.

This clonotype was recorded at least ten times. The rearrangement links TRBV18 to TRBJ2-1; 9 nucleotides agree with TRBD1. The CDR3 consists of 14 residues. Germline CDR1 is KGHSH and CDR2 is LQKENI. With V trimmed by 6 bases and J by 8 bases, 8 bases remained unmatched. The DNA for the CDR3 is TGTGCCAGCTCCCAGGGACAGGGAAATCATGAGCAGTTCTTC. Encoded protein: CASSQGQGNHEQFF.

The chain employs TRBV7-6 and TRBJ2-3; D may be TRBD1 or TRBD2 (6 bases each). V was cut by 4 bases and J by 0 bases, with 14 bases left in between. CDR1 SGHVS and CDR2 FNYEAQ come from the germline V gene. This CDR3 has 16 residues. The CDR3 is CASSWGAWASTDTQYF. Written as DNA, the CDR3 is TGTGCCAGCAGCTGGGGGGCCTGGGCTAGCACAGATACGCAGTATTTT. Full variable domain (outside the CDR3, taken from reference TRBV7-6 and TRBJ2-3): GAGVSQSPRYKVTKRGQDVALRCDPISGHVSLYWYRQALGQGPEFLTYFNYEAQQDKSGLPNDRFSAERPEGSISTLTIQRTEQRDSAMYRCASSWGAWASTDTQYFGPGTRLTVL.

V and J are TRBV7-9 and TRBJ2-3, with 10 bases identical to TRBD2. V was clipped by 8 bases and J by 3 bases; unmatched bases: 11. This CDR3 comprises 16 residues. CDR1 is SEHNR, CDR2 FQNEAQ, per germline (reference sequence). The CDR3 region is CASGLEGLAETDTQYF. The CDR3 region has the DNA TGTGCCAGCGGTTTAGAAGGACTAGCGGAAACAGATACGCAGTATTTT.

A few counts support this clonotype. The chain's CDR3 is CSVSWFPGTSNNEQFF. In DNA, the CDR3 is TGCAGCGTGTCTTGGTTCCCCGGGACTAGCAACAATGAGCAGTTCTTC. This chain uses TRBV29-1 with TRBJ2-1, with 9 bases lining up with TRBD2. CDR1 and CDR2 (germline): SQVTM, ANQGSEA. This CDR3 has 16 residues. The V and J ends lost 6 bases and 5 bases, in that order; junction bases with no gene match: 14.

The J gene is TRBJ2-7, the V gene TRBV10-3, with TRBD2 identical over 7 bases. Germline V CDR1 and CDR2: ENHRY, SYGVKD. The CDR3 contains 14 residues. Germline trimming cut 7 bases from V and 0 bases from J; bases unmatched to any gene: 6. The CDR3 DNA is TGTGCCATCATGGGGGGGGACCCCTCCTACGAGCAGTACTTC. It yields the protein CAIMGGDPSYEQYF.

In its sample, this clonotype was seen a few times. The chain links TRBV11-1 to TRBJ2-1; 12 bases map to TRBD2. The length of the CDR3 is 15 residues. With V trimmed by 4 bases and J by 15 bases, 13 bases remained unmatched. Germline values: CDR1 SGHAT, CDR2 FQDESV (reference sequence). Here the CDR3 reads CASSSPGLAGSRGFF. CDR3 DNA: TGTGCCAGCAGCTCGCCGGGACTAGCGGGCTCTCGGGGGTTCTTC.

The chain has TRBV30 and TRBJ1-1; D unclear. The V gene lost 2 bases and the J gene lost 5 bases, with 6 bases spanning the gap. The germline V gene encodes CDR1 GTSNPN and CDR2 SVGIG (reference sequence). The CDR3 consists of 11 residues. This CDR3 is CAWSWETEAFF. CDR3 DNA: TGTGCCTGGAGTTGGGAGACTGAAGCTTTCTTT.

The CDR3 DNA reads as TGTGCCAGCAGTCCACACATCGGAGAAGCTAACTATGGCTACACCTTC. Encoded protein: CASSPHIGEANYGYTF. V is TRBV25-1 and J is TRBJ1-2, with D unclear. CDR3 size: 16 residues. Trimming left V 5 bases short and J 0 bases short, with 16 bases between. Germline assignment: CDR1 MGHDK and CDR2 SYGVNS.

There are a few counts of this clonotype. DNA of the CDR3: TGCAGTGCTACAATGAAGGGGACTGAAGCTTTCTTT. As protein: CSATMKGTEAFF. The chain employs TRBV20-1 and TRBJ1-1, with D possibly TRBD1 on 5 matching bases. V was cut by 4 bases and J by 5 bases, with 11 bases left in between. The CDR3 sequence is 12 residues long. From germline, CDR1 is DFQATT and CDR2 SNEGSKA (reference sequence).

This chain uses TRBV9 with TRBJ1-6; D may be TRBD1 (5 bases). V gave up 0 bases and J gave up 12 bases, with 10 bases separating them. Germline V gene sequence: CDR1 SGDLS, CDR2 YYNGEE. This CDR3 is 13 amino acids long. The CDR3 here is CASSVVAGQPLHF. The CDR3 nucleotides are TGTGCCAGCAGCGTAGTAGCAGGGCAACCCCTCCACTTT.

The chain carries TRBV7-9 and TRBJ2-2; no clear D gene. Germline CDR1 reads SEHNR; CDR2 reads FQNEAQ (reference sequence). This CDR3 spans 15 amino acids. The V end was cut by 1 base, the J end by 1 base, with 7 bases between. The CDR3 spells CASSLVAMNTGELFF. In nucleotides, the CDR3 is TGTGCCAGCAGCTTAGTGGCCATGAACACCGGGGAGCTGTTTTTT.

The gene calls are TRBV4-2 and TRBJ2-7; 14 bases match TRBD2. The J segment lost 3 bases and the V segment lost 1 base, leaving 8 bases of the junction unmatched. Germline V gene data show CDR1 as LGHNA and CDR2 as YNFKEQ. CDR3 length equals 18 residues. CDR3 region: CASSQGLGLAGVNYEQYF. The CDR3 DNA sequence: TGTGCCAGCAGCCAAGGCTTGGGACTAGCGGGAGTAAACTACGAGCAGTACTTC.

The chain employs TRBV7-2 and TRBJ1-1; tentative D call: TRBD1 (5 bases). The CDR3 has 15 residues. Germline CDR1 and CDR2: SGHTA and FQGNSA. Trimming removed 1 base at V and 0 bases at J, with 9 bases between. CDR3 in amino acids: CASSLGGIVNTEAFF. DNA of the CDR3: TGTGCCAGCAGCTTAGGGGGGATTGTGAACACTGAAGCTTTCTTT.

V usage is TRBV13 and J usage is TRBJ2-7; 9 nucleotides agree with TRBD2. V lost 3 bases to trimming and J lost 4 bases; unmatched junction nucleotides: 7. The CDR3 is 15 amino acids. CDR1 PRHDT and CDR2 FYEKMQ come from the germline V gene (reference sequence). In nucleotides, the CDR3 is TGTGCCAGCAGCTTGGGGCTAGCGGGAATTTACGAGCAGTACTTC. Protein product: CASSLGLAGIYEQYF.

This clonotype was counted between two and nine times. This chain uses TRBV7-2 with TRBJ2-2; possibly TRBD1 or TRBD2 for D (6 bases each). This CDR3 is 17 amino acids long. Trimming removed 5 bases from V and 6 bases from J, with 22 bases in between. Germline values: CDR1 SGHTA, CDR2 FQGNSA. CDR3 DNA: TGTGCCAGCAGCGTCTTAGGGGGGCGCAGTCCTCCCGGGGAGCTGTTTTTT. Amino acid sequence: CASSVLGGRSPPGELFF.

This clonotype showed up many times. V is TRBV11-1 and J is TRBJ2-7; the D gene is possibly TRBD2 (6 bases). Germline loops: CDR1 SGHAT, CDR2 FQDESV (reference sequence). V was pared by 0 bases and J by 9 bases, with 18 bases between. This CDR3 contains 15 residues. The CDR3 spells CASSLAVGRSSVQYF. In DNA form, the CDR3 reads TGTGCCAGCAGCTTAGCTGTCGGGAGAAGTTCGGTGCAGTACTTC.

The chain is built from TRBV11-3 and TRBJ2-7; 9 bases agree with TRBD1. The V gene's germline CDR1 is SGHNT and CDR2 YENEEA. The V segment lost 4 bases and the J segment 3 bases; nucleotides outside the gene matches: 4. The CDR3 covers 14 residues. CDR3 sequence reads: CASSSRDRDYEQYF. Here the CDR3 DNA reads TGTGCCAGCAGCTCCCGGGACAGGGACTACGAGCAGTACTTC.

This clonotype was seen a handful of times. The chain recombines TRBV21-1 with TRBJ2-7; the table's D call, TRBD1, has no DNA check behind it. TRBV21-1 is reported as a pseudogene. The CDR3 is 15 residues long. This CDR3 reads CASSTRTGSSYEQYF. The CDR3 DNA reads as TGTGCCAGCAGCACCCGGACAGGGAGCTCCTACGAGCAGTACTTC.

The chain joins TRBV6-2 or TRBV6-3 to TRBJ2-3; perhaps TRBD2 as D (5 bases). Trimming took off 6 bases at V and 2 bases at J, with 15 bases between the two ends. This CDR3 spans 15 amino acids. Germline loops: CDR1 MNHEY, CDR2 SVGEGT. The chain's CDR3 is CASSLGESPTDTQYF. The CDR3 coding sequence is TGTGCCAGCAGCCTCGGGGAGTCACCCACAGATACGCAGTATTTT.

This clonotype has a handful of counts. The chain carries TRBV5-1 and TRBJ2-7, with 7 bases aligning to TRBD1. Germline V lookup: CDR1 SGHRS, CDR2 YFSETQ. This CDR3 is built from 15 residues. V gave up 0 bases and J gave up 3 bases; unmatched junction bases: 6. The CDR3 bases are TGCGCCAGCAGCTTGGGACAGGGAGACATCTACGAGCAGTACTTC. Translated, it gives CASSLGQGDIYEQYF.